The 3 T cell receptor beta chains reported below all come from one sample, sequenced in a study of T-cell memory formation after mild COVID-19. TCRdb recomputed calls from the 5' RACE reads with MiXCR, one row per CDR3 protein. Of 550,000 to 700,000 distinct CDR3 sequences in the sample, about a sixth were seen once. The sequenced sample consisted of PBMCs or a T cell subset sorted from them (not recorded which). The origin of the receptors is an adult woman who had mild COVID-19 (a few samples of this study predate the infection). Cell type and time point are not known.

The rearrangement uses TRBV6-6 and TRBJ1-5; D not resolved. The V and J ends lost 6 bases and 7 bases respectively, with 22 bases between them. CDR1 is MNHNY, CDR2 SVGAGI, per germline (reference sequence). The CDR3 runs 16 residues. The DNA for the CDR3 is TGTGCCAGCAGCCGAAGTTCTAGGGTTAAAGAACAGCCCCAGCATTTT. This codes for CASSRSSRVKEQPQHF.

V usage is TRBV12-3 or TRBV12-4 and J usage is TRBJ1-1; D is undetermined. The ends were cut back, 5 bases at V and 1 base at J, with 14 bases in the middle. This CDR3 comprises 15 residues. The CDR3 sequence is CASSPREQRNTEAFF. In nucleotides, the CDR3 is TGTGCCAGCAGTCCCCGAGAGCAGAGGAACACTGAAGCTTTCTTT.

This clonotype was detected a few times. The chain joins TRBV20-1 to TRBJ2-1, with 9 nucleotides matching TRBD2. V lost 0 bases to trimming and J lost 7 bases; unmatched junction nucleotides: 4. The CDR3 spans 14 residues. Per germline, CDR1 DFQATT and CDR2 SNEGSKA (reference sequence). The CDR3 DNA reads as TGCAGTGCTAGAGATTTAGCGGGAGCGAATGAGCAGTTCTTC. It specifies CSARDLAGANEQFF.